This T cell receptor beta chain was documented in a study of blood T cell repertoires in COVID-19. Study overall: The origin of the acute and convalescent COVID-19 samples was the United States, Italy and Spain. From T cells, B-cell-depleted T cells, or PBMCs came the material, which was cDNA or gDNA.

Study processing details: Quantification of nucleated cells was approximated via reference gene primer amplification. Some clones are missing from TCRdb's copy, which holds only in-frame ones; the method was immunoSEQ multiplex PCR. The V and J calls and clone size are taken from that table; D and trimming were inferred from the DNA. The sample includes about 210,000 clones, 80% to 90% of them seen just once. The sample was peripheral blood. The sequence was collected from a woman in her fifties or sixties with active or convalescent COVID-19.

The chain's CDR3 is CASSLSQGRAIQYF. Here the CDR3 DNA reads TGTGCCAGCAGTTTATCTCAGGGAAGGGCCATTCAGTACTTC. The V call is TRBV27, the J call TRBJ2-4; D is possibly TRBD1 (5 bases). Germline-derived CDR1 and CDR2 are MNHEY and SMNVEV (reference sequence). This CDR3 spans 14 amino acids. V lost 0 bases and J lost 9, with 12 bases in between.